This TCR beta chain was recorded in a study of Tregs in tolerant kidney transplant recipients. The repertoire was sequenced with immunoSEQ multiplex PCR; TCRdb's copy has only in-frame clones and lacks some. The table has about 81,000 clones, roughly 90% seen once. Recipients received nonmyeloablative bone marrow transplants from related graft donors, with transient mixed chimerism. Germline V gene lookup returns CDR1 MDHEN and CDR2 SYDVKM. The ends were cut back, 8 bases at V and 5 bases at J, with 16 bases in the middle. This CDR3 is built from 13 residues. The J gene is TRBJ2-7, the V gene TRBV28, with a tentative D call TRBD2 (6 bases). The TCR originated in a human patient who received a combined kidney and bone marrow transplant. Among the T cells, some may be from the graft donor. Sequenced here: CD4+ T cells from blood (PBMCs), sampled 24 months after the transplant. The CDR3 coding sequence is TGTGCCAGCCGGACGGGGGTCATCCACGAGCAGTACTTC. This sequence encodes CASRTGVIHEQYF.